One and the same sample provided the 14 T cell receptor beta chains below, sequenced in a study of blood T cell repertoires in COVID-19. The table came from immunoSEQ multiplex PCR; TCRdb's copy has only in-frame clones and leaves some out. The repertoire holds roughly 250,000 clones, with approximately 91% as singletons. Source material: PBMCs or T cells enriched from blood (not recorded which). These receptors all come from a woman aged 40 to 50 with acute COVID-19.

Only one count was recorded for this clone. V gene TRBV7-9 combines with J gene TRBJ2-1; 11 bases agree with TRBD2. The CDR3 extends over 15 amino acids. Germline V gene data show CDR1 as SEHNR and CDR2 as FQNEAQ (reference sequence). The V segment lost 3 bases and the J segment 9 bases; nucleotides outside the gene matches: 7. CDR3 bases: TGTGCCAGCAGCTTGTTTAGCGGGGGGGCCGGTGAGCAGTTCTTC. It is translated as CASSLFSGGAGEQFF.

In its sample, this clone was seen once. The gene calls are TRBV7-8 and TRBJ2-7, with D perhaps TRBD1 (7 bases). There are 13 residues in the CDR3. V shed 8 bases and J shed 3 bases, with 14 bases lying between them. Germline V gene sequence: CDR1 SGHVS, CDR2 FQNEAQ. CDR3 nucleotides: TGTGCCAGCCACCTTCAGGGGGGCTACGAGCAGTACTTC. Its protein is CASHLQGGYEQYF.

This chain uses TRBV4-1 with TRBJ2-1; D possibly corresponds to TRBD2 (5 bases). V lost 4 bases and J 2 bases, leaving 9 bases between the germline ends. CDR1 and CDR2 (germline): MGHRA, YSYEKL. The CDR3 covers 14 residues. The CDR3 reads CASSLSGTYNEQFF. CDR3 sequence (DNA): TGCGCCAGCAGCCTAAGCGGTACCTACAATGAGCAGTTCTTC.

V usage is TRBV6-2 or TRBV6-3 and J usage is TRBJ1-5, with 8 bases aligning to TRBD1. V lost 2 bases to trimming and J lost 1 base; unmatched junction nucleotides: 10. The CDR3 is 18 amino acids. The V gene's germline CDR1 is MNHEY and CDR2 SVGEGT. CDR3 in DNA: TGTGCCAGCAGTTACCTACTATCGACAGGGGAAAGCAATCAGCCCCAGCATTTT. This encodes CASSYLLSTGESNQPQHF.

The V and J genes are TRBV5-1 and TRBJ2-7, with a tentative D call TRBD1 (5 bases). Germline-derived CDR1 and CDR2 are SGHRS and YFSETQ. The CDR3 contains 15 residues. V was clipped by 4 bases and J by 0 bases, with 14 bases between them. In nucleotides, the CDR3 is TGCGCCAGCAGCCAAAATCAGGGCCCCTCCTACGAGCAGTACTTC. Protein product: CASSQNQGPSYEQYF.

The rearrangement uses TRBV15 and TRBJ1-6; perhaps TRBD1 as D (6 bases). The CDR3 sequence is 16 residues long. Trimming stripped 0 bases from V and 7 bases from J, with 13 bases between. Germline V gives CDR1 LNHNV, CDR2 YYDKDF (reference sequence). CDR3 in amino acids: CATSRDGGRGNSPLHF. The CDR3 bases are TGTGCCACCAGCAGAGATGGGGGGAGGGGGAATTCACCCCTCCACTTT.

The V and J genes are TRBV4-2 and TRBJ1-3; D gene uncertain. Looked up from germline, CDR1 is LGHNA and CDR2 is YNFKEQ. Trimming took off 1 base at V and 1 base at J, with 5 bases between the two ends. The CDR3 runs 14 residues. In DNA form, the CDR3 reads TGTGCCAGCAGCCAAGGGACTTCTGGAAACACCATATATTTT. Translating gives CASSQGTSGNTIYF.

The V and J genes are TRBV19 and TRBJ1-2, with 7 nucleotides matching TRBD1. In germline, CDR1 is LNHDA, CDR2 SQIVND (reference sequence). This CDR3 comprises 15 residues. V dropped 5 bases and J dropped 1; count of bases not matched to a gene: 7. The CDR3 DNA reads TGTGCCAGTAGTGAACGGGACAGTAGTAACTATGGCTACACCTTC. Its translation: CASSERDSSNYGYTF.

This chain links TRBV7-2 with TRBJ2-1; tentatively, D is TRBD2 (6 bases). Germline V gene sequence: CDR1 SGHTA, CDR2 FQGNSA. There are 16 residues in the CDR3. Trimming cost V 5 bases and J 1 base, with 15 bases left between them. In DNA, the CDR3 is TGTGCCAGCAGCCCGAGTGGAGGGGCGTCCTACAATGAGCAGTTCTTC. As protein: CASSPSGGASYNEQFF.

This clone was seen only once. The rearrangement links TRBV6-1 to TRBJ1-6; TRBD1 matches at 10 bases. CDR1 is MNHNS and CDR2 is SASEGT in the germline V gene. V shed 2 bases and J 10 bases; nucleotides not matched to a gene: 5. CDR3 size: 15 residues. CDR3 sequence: CASSERQGARSPLHF. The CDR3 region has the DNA TGTGCCAGCAGTGAAAGACAGGGGGCCAGATCACCCCTCCACTTT.

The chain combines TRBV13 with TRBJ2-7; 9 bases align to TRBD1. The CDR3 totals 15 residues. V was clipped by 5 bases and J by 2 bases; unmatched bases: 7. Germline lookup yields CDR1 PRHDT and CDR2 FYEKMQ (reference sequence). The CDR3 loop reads CASSAQGQGAYEQYF. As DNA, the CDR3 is TGTGCCAGCAGCGCGCAGGGACAGGGAGCCTACGAGCAGTACTTC.

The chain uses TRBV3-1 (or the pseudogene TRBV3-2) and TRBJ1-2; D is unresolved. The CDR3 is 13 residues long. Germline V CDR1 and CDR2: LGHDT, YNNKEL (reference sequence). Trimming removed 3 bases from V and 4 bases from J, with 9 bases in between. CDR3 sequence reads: CASSQSGSYGYTF. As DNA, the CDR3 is TGTGCCAGCAGCCAGAGCGGTTCCTATGGCTACACCTTC.

The CDR3 spells CASSTPRLAGGNIQYF. The CDR3 nucleotides read TGTGCCAGTAGTACTCCCCGACTAGCGGGAGGGAACATTCAGTACTTC. This chain links TRBV19 with TRBJ2-4; 14 bases are shared with TRBD2. The CDR3 length is 16 residues. V trimming: 4 bases; J trimming: 7 bases; junction bases outside the gene matches: 6. The germline CDR1 and CDR2 sequences are LNHDA and SQIVND (reference sequence).

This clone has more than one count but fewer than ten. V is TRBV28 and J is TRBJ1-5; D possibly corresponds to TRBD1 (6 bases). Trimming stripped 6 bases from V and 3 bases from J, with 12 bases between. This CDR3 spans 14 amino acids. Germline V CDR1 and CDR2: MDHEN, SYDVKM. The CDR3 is CASSQTGYNQPQHF. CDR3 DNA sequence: TGTGCCAGCAGCCAGACAGGATACAATCAGCCCCAGCATTTT.